This paragraph covers one TCR beta chain sequence. Its target is unknown. TCRalpha and TCRbeta libraries used 5'RACE with constant-segment primers and UMIs. TCRdb re-derived calls from the 5' RACE reads in MiXCR, one entry per CDR3 protein. This sample yields roughly 180,000 distinct CDR3 sequences, of which roughly 10% are seen a single time; approximately 4% belongs to the top ten. The sample is drawn from a study of T-cell memory formation after mild COVID-19. Findings of the study overall: Some responding clones appeared in pre-infection memory, suggesting cross-reactive memory joined. Mainly in CM and EM were contracting CD4+ clones; CD8+ were in EMRA. There was no confirmation that second-wave clones peaking on day 37 were SARS-CoV-2 specific.

This receptor was taken from a man younger than 30 who had mild COVID-19 (a few samples of this study predate the infection). Cell type and time point are not known. Sequenced material: PBMCs or a T cell subset sorted from them (not recorded which).

CDR3 nucleotides: TGTGCCAGCACCGAGAACACCGGGGAGCTGTTTTTT. It translates to CASTENTGELFF. The chain has TRBV28 and TRBJ2-2; D is ambiguous. Germline V gene lookup returns CDR1 MDHEN and CDR2 SYDVKM. The CDR3 has 12 amino acids. Trimming cost V 7 bases and J 1 base, with 4 bases left between them.